Each of the 30 T cell receptor beta chains below was sequenced from the same sample in a study of blood T cell repertoires in COVID-19. Profiled with immunoSEQ multiplex PCR; TCRdb holds only in-frame clones, not every one. The sample has 150,000 or so clones; around nine tenths are singletons. The material sequenced was peripheral blood. Source of these receptors: a human donor in a cohort sampled during active COVID-19.

This chain links TRBV19 with TRBJ1-2, with D perhaps TRBD1 (5 bases). CDR3 length: 14 residues. CDR1 is LNHDA, CDR2 SQIVND, per germline (reference sequence). Trimming took 7 bases from V and 0 from J, leaving 12 bases between them. CDR3 in amino acids: CASTLTGPNYGYTF. For the CDR3, the DNA is TGTGCCAGTACCTTAACAGGCCCTAACTATGGCTACACCTTC.

This clone was recorded once. The chain combines TRBV4-3 with TRBJ1-3, with 9 bases matching TRBD1. Looked up from germline, CDR1 is LGHNA and CDR2 is YSLEER. This CDR3 has 15 residues. V gave up 1 base and J gave up 5 bases; unmatched junction bases: 3. The CDR3 nucleotides read TGCGCCAGCAGCCAAGGGGGGACAGGGCGAAACACCATATATTTT. It encodes CASSQGGTGRNTIYF.

The rearrangement uses TRBV9 and TRBJ1-2, with D perhaps TRBD1 (6 bases). Between the trimmed V and J ends, which lost 3 bases and 4 bases, there was a span of 16 bases. The CDR3 runs 15 residues. CDR1 and CDR2 from the germline V gene are SGDLS and YYNGEE. CDR3 sequence reads: CASSAKGQSGYGYTF. CDR3 sequence (DNA): TGTGCCAGCAGCGCCAAGGGACAAAGCGGCTATGGCTACACCTTC.

The CDR3 bases are TGTGCCAGCTTGAAACTTAGCGGGAGGTCATACAATGAGCAGTTCTTC. This gives the protein CASLKLSGRSYNEQFF. J is TRBJ2-1 and V is TRBV5-6; 10 bases match TRBD2. This CDR3 comprises 16 residues. J gave up 4 bases and V 7 bases, and 11 bases lay outside the gene matches. Germline lookup yields CDR1 SGHDT and CDR2 YYEEEE. Filled out from reference TRBV5-6 and TRBJ2-1, the complete variable domain reads DAGVTQSPTHLIKTRGQQVTLRCSPKSGHDTVSWYQQALGQGPQFIFQYYEEEERQRGNFPDRFSGHQFPNYSSELNVNALLLGDSALYLCASLKLSGRSYNEQFFGPGTRLTVL.

This clone is a singleton in its sample. The chain links TRBV11-2 to TRBJ1-5, with 8 bases matching TRBD1. Germline CDR1 reads SGHAT; CDR2 reads FQNNGV. With 5 bases clipped from V and 5 bases from J, the junction kept 8 bases outside the gene matches. CDR3 size: 15 residues. The CDR3 DNA follows: TGTGCCAGCAGCGTAGGACAGGGTACCCATCAGCCCCAGCATTTT. Translating gives CASSVGQGTHQPQHF.

This clone was detected a few times. This chain joins TRBV19 and TRBJ1-6, with a possible D match to TRBD1 (5 bases). The length of the CDR3 is 16 residues. The germline gives CDR1 LNHDA, CDR2 SQIVND (reference sequence). The V end was cut by 6 bases, the J end by 11 bases, with 23 bases between. The CDR3: CASSKRDSSGGTPLHF. The CDR3 bases are TGTGCCAGTAGCAAGCGGGACTCGAGTGGTGGAACACCCCTCCACTTT.

The chain carries TRBV5-4 and TRBJ2-7, with 9 bases aligning to TRBD2. This CDR3 spans 13 amino acids. Germline CDR1 and CDR2: SGHNT and YYREEE (reference sequence). The J segment lost 5 bases and the V segment lost 5 bases, leaving 5 bases of the junction unmatched. The CDR3 DNA follows: TGTGCCAGCAGGTTTAGCGGGAGTAACGAGCAGTACTTC. As protein: CASRFSGSNEQYF. The complete variable domain, with remaining parts taken from reference TRBV5-4 and TRBJ2-7, reads ETGVTQSPTHLIKTRGQQVTLRCSSQSGHNTVSWYQQALGQGPQFIFQYYREEENGRGNFPPRFSGLQFPNYSSELNVNALELDDSALYLCASRFSGSNEQYFGPGTRLTVT.

V usage is TRBV9 and J usage is TRBJ1-1; tentative D call: TRBD1 (5 bases). V lost 0 bases, J lost 5 bases, and 11 bases lay in between. Germline lookup yields CDR1 SGDLS and CDR2 YYNGEE. The CDR3 consists of 14 residues. The CDR3 region is CASSVDQGRTEAFF. As DNA, the CDR3 is TGTGCCAGCAGCGTAGATCAGGGAAGAACTGAAGCTTTCTTT.

The V and J genes are TRBV28 and TRBJ1-4; TRBD1 aligns across 9 bases. This CDR3 has 17 amino acids. J lost 0 bases, V lost 4 bases, and 6 bases had no gene match. Germline V gene data show CDR1 as MDHEN and CDR2 as SYDVKM. CDR3 nucleotide sequence: TGTGCCAGCAGTTCCGGGACAGGGTCAACAACTAATGAAAAACTGTTTTTT. The encoded protein is CASSSGTGSTTNEKLFF.

This chain connects TRBV7-2 to TRBJ2-3; 10 bases align to TRBD2. The ends lost 1 base at V and 0 bases at J; junction bases unmatched: 10. CDR3 length: 19 amino acids. In germline, CDR1 is SGHTA, CDR2 FQGNSA. The DNA for the CDR3 is TGTGCCAGCAGCTTAGGATCACTAGCGGGGACCCCTAGCACAGATACGCAGTATTTT. Amino acid sequence: CASSLGSLAGTPSTDTQYF.

The CDR3 loop is CASSLLGQTKGAQYF. In nucleotides, the CDR3 is TGTGCCAGCAGCTTGTTAGGACAGACAAAAGGTGCCCAGTACTTC. The chain is built from TRBV5-4 and TRBJ2-5; D is possibly TRBD1 (6 bases). Germline V gene data show CDR1 as SGHNT and CDR2 as YYREEE (reference sequence). This CDR3 is 15 amino acids long. V shed 1 base and J shed 9 bases, with 19 bases lying between them.

V is TRBV29-1 and J is TRBJ1-4, with 10 bases that match TRBD1. J was trimmed by 8 bases and V by 7 bases; bases with no gene match: 10. Germline V CDR1 and CDR2: SQVTM, ANQGSEA. CDR3 length equals 14 residues. The CDR3 DNA is TGCAGCGCAGATACCGGGACAGGGGACGAAAAACTGTTTTTT. Amino acids: CSADTGTGDEKLFF.

The CDR3 spells CAISESDAGGIQETQYF. For the CDR3, the DNA is TGTGCCATCAGTGAGTCGGATGCAGGGGGGATCCAAGAGACCCAGTACTTC. J is TRBJ2-5 and V is TRBV10-3; possibly TRBD1 for D (7 bases). The CDR3 spans 17 residues. V lost 0 bases, J lost 1 base, and 15 bases lay in between. Germline CDR1 is ENHRY and CDR2 is SYGVKD.

This clone was seen only once. The chain has TRBV25-1 and TRBJ1-1; the match to TRBD1 covers 7 bases. This CDR3 is built from 14 residues. Germline CDR1 MGHDK, CDR2 SYGVNS. The V gene end was trimmed by 4 bases and the J gene end by 3 bases; junction bases not matched to a gene: 5. The CDR3 loop is CASSVRQGDTEAFF. For the CDR3, the DNA is TGTGCCAGCAGTGTAAGACAGGGAGACACTGAAGCTTTCTTT.

The chain has TRBV5-5 and TRBJ2-7; TRBD1 matches 8 bases. The length of the CDR3 is 13 residues. Germline V gene lookup returns CDR1 SGHKS and CDR2 YYEKEE (reference sequence). Trimming cost V 4 bases and J 7 bases; bases outside gene matches: 7. CDR3 nucleotides: TGTGCCAGCAGCCGGACAGGGATGAAAGAGCAGTACTTC. The encoded protein is CASSRTGMKEQYF.

This sequence joins TRBV27 and TRBJ2-7; a weak D match, TRBD1 (5 bases). The V and J ends lost 6 bases and 0 bases respectively, with 9 bases between them. This CDR3 region has 13 residues. The germline CDR1 and CDR2 sequences are MNHEY and SMNVEV (reference sequence). The CDR3 DNA reads as TGTGCCAGCAGCGACAGTAGCTCCTACGAGCAGTACTTC. It codes for CASSDSSSYEQYF.

This clone was seen just once. The CDR3 coding sequence is TGTGCCAGCTCACCAATCACTCCCCCAGGGGATACGCAGTATTTT. This gives the protein CASSPITPPGDTQYF. The chain couples TRBV18 to TRBJ2-3; possible D gene TRBD1, 5 bases. The CDR3 covers 15 residues. Trimming shortened V by 2 bases and J by 6 bases, and 15 bases separated the two germline ends. Germline V lookup: CDR1 KGHSH, CDR2 LQKENI.

This rearrangement joins TRBV5-4 to TRBJ1-2; 7 nucleotides line up with TRBD1. Unmatched junction bases numbered 9, after V lost 4 bases and J lost 0 bases. Germline loops: CDR1 SGHNT, CDR2 YYREEE (reference sequence). This CDR3 comprises 16 residues. The CDR3, as DNA: TGTGCCAGCAGCCCCCCGGGACAGTTCTCTAACTATGGCTACACCTTC. This gives the protein CASSPPGQFSNYGYTF.

The chain couples TRBV29-1 to TRBJ2-2; possibly TRBD2 for D (5 bases). This CDR3 comprises 14 residues. The V gene's germline CDR1 is SQVTM and CDR2 ANQGSEA. The germline V and J ends were trimmed by 3 bases and 1 base, with 9 bases remaining between them. The CDR3 bases are TGCAGCGTTGACGGACTGAAGAACACCGGGGAGCTGTTTTTT. It specifies CSVDGLKNTGELFF.

V gene TRBV7-6 combines with J gene TRBJ2-3, with TRBD2 matching over 13 bases. In germline, CDR1 is SGHVS, CDR2 FNYEAQ. V was pared by 5 bases and J by 5 bases, with 7 bases of the junction left unmatched. The CDR3 runs to 16 residues. This CDR3 is CASSPGLAGAVDTQYF. CDR3 bases: TGTGCCAGCAGCCCAGGACTAGCGGGAGCCGTAGATACGCAGTATTTT.

CDR3 nucleotides: TGTGCCAGCAGTTTAAGCAGGGGCGAACAGCCCCAGCATTTT. The encoded protein is CASSLSRGEQPQHF. The V and J genes are TRBV2 and TRBJ1-5, with D possibly matching TRBD1 (6 bases). Germline CDR1 reads SNHLY; CDR2 reads FYNNEI. The CDR3 is made up of 14 amino acids. V was shortened by 5 bases and J by 7 bases, with 15 bases between the two germline ends.

The genes are TRBV7-8 and TRBJ2-3, with D possibly matching TRBD1 (5 bases). V lost 2 bases, J lost 3 bases, and 15 bases lay in between. The CDR3 consists of 16 residues. Germline V gene lookup returns CDR1 SGHVS and CDR2 FQNEAQ. CDR3 DNA sequence: TGTGCCAGCAGCTTAACAAGGGGCACTTGGACAGATACGCAGTATTTT. Translation: CASSLTRGTWTDTQYF.

This chain joins TRBV28 and TRBJ2-7; maybe TRBD2 (6 bases). Germline V gene data show CDR1 as MDHEN and CDR2 as SYDVKM. The CDR3 contains 15 residues. V shed 6 bases and J shed 3 bases, with 18 bases lying between them. The CDR3 loop reads CASSPTRGRNYEQYF. For the CDR3, the DNA is TGTGCCAGCAGCCCAACCCGGGGGAGGAACTACGAGCAGTACTTC.

The chain recombines TRBV4-1 with TRBJ2-7; D unresolved. Trimming shortened V by 0 bases and J by 2 bases, and 14 bases separated the two germline ends. The CDR3 covers 16 residues. The germline CDR1 and CDR2 sequences are MGHRA and YSYEKL. The CDR3 nucleotides are TGCGCCAGCAGCCAAGAGCTCCGCCCCGCAGCCTACGAGCAGTACTTC. The encoded protein is CASSQELRPAAYEQYF.

The genes are TRBV3-1 (or the pseudogene TRBV3-2) and TRBJ1-1; 8 bases map to TRBD1. Germline CDR1 is LGHDT and CDR2 is YNNKEL (reference sequence). CDR3 length: 18 residues. V shed 6 bases and J 1 base; nucleotides not matched to a gene: 16. CDR3 region: CASRPWGTRTGGNTEAFF. DNA for the CDR3: TGTGCCAGCAGACCGTGGGGGACCCGAACAGGGGGGAACACTGAAGCTTTCTTT.

This clone came up a few times. The chain recombines TRBV4-1 with TRBJ1-1; 8 positions match TRBD1. Per germline, CDR1 MGHRA and CDR2 YSYEKL. The CDR3 runs 12 residues. Trimming took 5 bases from V and 11 from J; bases not matched to a gene: 7. CDR3: CASSGQTGEAFF. The CDR3 nucleotides are TGCGCCAGCAGCGGACAGACAGGGGAGGCTTTCTTT.

The chain has TRBV24-1 and TRBJ1-2; possibly TRBD1 for D (5 bases). The CDR3 consists of 14 residues. Germline loops: CDR1 KGHDR, CDR2 SFDVKD. The V end lost 5 bases, the J end lost 2 bases, and 11 bases lay between the germline ends. The CDR3 region has the DNA TGTGCCACCAGTGTGGGGCCTGAAAACTATGGCTACACCTTC. This codes for CATSVGPENYGYTF.

This rearrangement joins TRBV5-4 to TRBJ2-7; TRBD1 agrees at 9 bases. The CDR3 runs 14 residues. The junction had 4 bases not matched to a gene; V was cut back by 0 bases and J by 6 bases. Germline V CDR1 and CDR2: SGHNT, YYREEE (reference sequence). The CDR3 is CASSLEATGGEQYF. Here the CDR3 DNA reads TGTGCCAGCAGCTTGGAGGCGACAGGGGGCGAGCAGTACTTC.

The chain links TRBV28 to TRBJ2-5; 7 bases agree with TRBD2. The CDR3 totals 12 residues. CDR1 MDHEN and CDR2 SYDVKM come from the germline V gene. The V and J ends lost 6 bases and 7 bases, in that order; junction bases with no gene match: 5. The CDR3 spells CASRGRGATQYF. The CDR3 bases are TGTGCCAGCAGGGGGAGGGGCGCGACCCAGTACTTC.

The V and J genes are TRBV11-2 and TRBJ2-2, with a possible D match to TRBD2 (5 bases). Germline CDR1 SGHAT, CDR2 FQNNGV. CDR3 size: 13 residues. The V and J ends lost 5 bases and 5 bases respectively, with 9 bases between them. The CDR3 sequence is CASSTQRTGELFF. The DNA of the CDR3 is TGTGCCAGCAGCACCCAGCGGACCGGGGAGCTGTTTTTT.